The T cell receptor (beta chain) under discussion was sequenced for a study of shared T cell receptors in the human thymus (dated by TCRdb to the early 2020s). About the study as a whole: The study examined how self-reactive, shared T-cell receptor alpha chains are generated in the human thymus.

CDR1 and CDR2 (SGHNT, YENEEA) derive from the germline V gene. The germline V and J ends show losses of 7 bases and 2 bases respectively, and no gene match explains 3 bases of the junction. There are 13 amino acids in the CDR3, from cysteine to phenylalanine inclusive. The sequence is cut down to CDR3 DNA, 39 bases in frame from base 1. About this clone itself: What this receptor recognizes is not known. No qualities accompany the bases; no much larger clone lies one base away.

The library came from the immunoSEQ multiplex PCR assay. The table was pulled from immuneACCESS by TCRdb, which kept in-frame rearrangements only. Such tables lose some clones; where checked, under half of the loss comes from unresolved V genes, and the rest has no known cause. This sample gives approximately 490,000 clones in total; around 82% of them show up just once. Around 0.013% of the sample lies in the top ten. This same sample was also taken into another study, of human thymus T cells. That second report states: In Finland, the donors were immunologically healthy infants who were having open corrective cardiac surgery for congenital heart defects. Thymus tissue was collected as surgical resects that were removed during corrective cardiac surgery. Biased V and J gene segment usage appeared to be present in both thymic and peripheral blood repertoires. The related research found that thymic TCR repertoires overlapped highly between unrelated individuals. The study described the TCR alpha and beta repertoires in under ten infant thymus samples and four matching peripheral blood samples. The infant donors were roughly 7 to 244 days old, and the cohort included six males and two females. Thymocytes were mechanically released from the tissue and were stored as pellets of roughly 9-33 million cells at -70 degrees C. Genomic DNA was extracted from frozen cell pellets with a QIAsymphony instrument. The immunoSEQ multiplex PCR assay was used to amplify the TCRB and TCRAD loci from a standardized quantity of quality-controlled genomic DNA. The V(D)J region was spanned by amplicons of a length sufficient to cover the CDR3 and to identify V and J genes. Through the commercial immunoSEQ service, the amplicons were sequenced on an Illumina platform. Corrections for primer bias and sequencing errors followed previously described methods, while TCRAD and TCRB definitions were based on the IMGT database. immunoSEQ Analyzer 3.0 and VDJTools were used for repertoire analysis, which covered basic statistics, V/J segment usage, diversity estimates, rarefaction and pairwise overlap. Diversity was estimated using the Chao1, ChaoE, Efron-Thisted, Shannon and inverse Simpson indices, and was also estimated on datasets down-sampled to the size of the smallest sample. Repertoire overlap was assessed by strict matching of CDR3 nucleotide sequence, V gene and J gene, and clustering was done by Jaccard-based multidimensional scaling. On average, roughly 810,000 unique TCRB clonotypes were obtained from thymus samples, compared with 75,000 to 90,000 from blood samples.

The TCR sequence derives from a boy under two years old with a congenital heart defect. Donor details come from another sample of the same person, matched by shared clones. Recombination linked TRBV11-3 to TRBJ2-3, and TRBD2 matches 7 of the central bases. The sample was thymocytes. The nucleotides are TGTGCCAGCACCGGGGACTACACAGATACGCAGTATTTT. Its protein is CASTGDYTDTQYF.